This T cell receptor beta chain was obtained from a study of vaccination and CD4 T cells after COVID-19. Study-level information: Spike peptides, overlapping and drawn from SARS-CoV-2, HCoV-NL63, HCoV-OC43 and HCoV-229E, were used to stimulate cells. Study-wide results and caveats: Spike mono-reactive status applied to 304 of 307 vaccine-specific clones in convalescent patients.

The Oncomine TCR Beta short-read assay sequenced DNA from cultured CD4+ T cells. Once CD4+ T cells had been cultured, genomic DNA was extracted from them. A single record per CDR3 protein comes from TCRdb applying MiXCR to the PCR reads. Seen here are 4,000 to 5,000 distinct CDR3 sequences, roughly two fifths observed once, and the top ten hold around 47%. The treatment is: approximately nine-day PBMC culture with coronavirus spike peptide pools or control peptides (ViraFEST assay). The V end lost 2 bases, the J end lost 5 bases, and 10 bases lay between the germline ends. From germline, CDR1 is GTSNPN and CDR2 SVGIG (reference sequence). The CDR3 has 13 amino acids. The table lists this clonotype with a few counts. What it binds is not known.

The origin of this receptor is a human donor who had recovered from COVID-19. This chain joins TRBV30 and TRBJ1-5; TRBD1 is a possible D gene (6 bases). This specimen consisted of CD4+ T cells from blood, cultured in vitro, obtained after SARS-CoV-2 vaccination. As DNA, the CDR3 is TGTGCCTGGAGTACAAACAGGGATCAGCCCCAGCATTTT. Translation gives CAWSTNRDQPQHF.